These 27 T cell receptor beta chains were sequenced from one sample in a study of response to subunit inactivated influenza vaccine. Via MiXCR, TCRdb re-called the RT-PCR reads, giving one row per CDR3 protein. Among hundreds of thousands of distinct CDR3 sequences listed, 10% to 15% were seen once. Sample: PBMCs from blood, taken on the day of vaccination. Source of these receptors: a man aged 50-60 years who received an inactivated influenza vaccine.

This clonotype showed up many times. DNA of the CDR3: TGCGCCAGCAGCCAAGATTGGGCTGGCTACACCTTC. Protein sequence: CASSQDWAGYTF. V usage is TRBV4-1 and J usage is TRBJ1-2; D remains unclear. The ends were cut back, 0 bases at V and 7 bases at J, with 6 bases in the middle. Germline CDR1 MGHRA, CDR2 YSYEKL. This CDR3 is 12 amino acids long.

This clonotype was counted a few times. The chain carries TRBV10-3 and TRBJ2-5, with unresolved D. Trimming removed 6 bases from V and 5 bases from J, with 13 bases in between. The CDR3 runs to 13 residues. Germline lookup yields CDR1 ENHRY and CDR2 SYGVKD. The CDR3 protein is CAIREPPHETQYF. The CDR3 nucleotides are TGTGCCATCAGGGAGCCGCCCCACGAGACCCAGTACTTC.

This clonotype was counted ten times or more. This chain joins TRBV7-3 and TRBJ2-3; TRBD1 aligns across 9 bases. V gave up 5 bases and J gave up 1 base; unmatched junction bases: 4. In germline, CDR1 is SGHTA, CDR2 FQGTGA. This CDR3 is 15 amino acids long. In DNA, the CDR3 is TGTGCCAGCAGCACGACAGGGGGTCGCACAGATACGCAGTATTTT. Translating it yields CASSTTGGRTDTQYF.

This clonotype was recorded at least ten times. The V gene is TRBV27, the J gene TRBJ2-1; no firm D call. V was pared by 4 bases and J by 0 bases, with 13 bases between. This CDR3 comprises 16 residues. In germline, CDR1 is MNHEY, CDR2 SMNVEV (reference sequence). The CDR3 here is CASSSGLVGSYNEQFF. Here the CDR3 DNA reads TGTGCCAGCAGTTCCGGTTTGGTCGGCTCCTACAATGAGCAGTTCTTC.

This clonotype was seen ten or more times. V usage is TRBV20-1 and J usage is TRBJ1-3, with D possibly being TRBD1 (6 bases). Trimming took 0 bases from V and 0 from J, leaving 9 bases between them. This CDR3 spans 15 amino acids. CDR1 and CDR2 (germline): DFQATT, SNEGSKA (reference sequence). This CDR3 reads CSARDPRGSGNTIYF. Written as DNA, the CDR3 is TGCAGTGCTAGAGATCCCAGGGGCTCTGGAAACACCATATATTTT.

This clonotype was detected only a few times. Here the CDR3 DNA reads TGTGCCAGCTCACCTACGGACAGGGAGCAGTTCTTC. Protein sequence: CASSPTDREQFF. This chain joins TRBV18 and TRBJ2-1; 7 positions match TRBD1. The trim removed 3 bases at V and 10 bases at J, leaving 3 bases unmatched. Germline CDR1 KGHSH, CDR2 LQKENI. The CDR3 loop spans 12 amino acids.

This clonotype has a count of ten or more. The CDR3 sequence is CASSLIAGSYNEQFF. CDR3 DNA: TGTGCCAGCAGTTTAATAGCGGGTTCCTACAATGAGCAGTTCTTC. This chain uses TRBV27 with TRBJ2-1, with 7 bases lining up with TRBD2. CDR3 length equals 15 residues. With V trimmed by 2 bases and J by 1 base, 2 bases remained unmatched. The germline gives CDR1 MNHEY, CDR2 SMNVEV (reference sequence).

This chain connects TRBV20-1 to TRBJ2-5; weak D call: TRBD1 (6 bases). This CDR3 is built from 14 residues. Germline V CDR1 and CDR2: DFQATT, SNEGSKA (reference sequence). Trimming cost V 2 bases and J 5 bases, with 15 bases left between them. DNA for the CDR3: TGCAGTGCTAGACACAGGGCCCTTAGGGAGACCCAGTACTTC. Its protein product is CSARHRALRETQYF.

The rearrangement uses TRBV5-1 and TRBJ1-1; D gene uncertain. The CDR3 is 12 residues long. Germline CDR1 is SGHRS and CDR2 is YFSETQ. Trimming shortened V by 7 bases and J by 1 base, and 8 bases separated the two germline ends. The CDR3 bases are TGCGCCAGCGGTCTTGGGAACACTGAAGCTTTCTTT. Its protein is CASGLGNTEAFF. The full variable domain, in which reference TRBV5-1 and TRBJ1-1 provide the parts outside the CDR3, is KAGVTQTPRYLIKTRGQQVTLSCSPISGHRSVSWYQQTPGQGLQFLFEYFSETQRNKGNFPGRFSGRQFSNSRSEMNVSTLELGDSALYLCASGLGNTEAFFGQGTRLTVV.

There are many counts of this clonotype. This rearrangement joins TRBV5-1 to TRBJ2-1, with a possible D match to TRBD1 (6 bases). Germline lookup yields CDR1 SGHRS and CDR2 YFSETQ. V gave up 4 bases and J gave up 0 bases, with 14 bases separating them. This CDR3 region has 16 residues. This CDR3 reads CASSLTTGLSYNEQFF. The CDR3 DNA sequence: TGCGCCAGCAGCCTAACCACAGGGCTCTCCTACAATGAGCAGTTCTTC.

This rearrangement joins TRBV12-3 or TRBV12-4 to TRBJ2-3; D perhaps matches TRBD2 (6 bases). The CDR3 loop spans 15 amino acids. V lost 6 bases to trimming and J lost 5 bases, with 18 bases between them. The CDR3 nucleotides read TGTGCCAGCAGGGGGACTGCCCGGCAGGAAGATACGCAGTATTTT. Translated, it gives CASRGTARQEDTQYF.

The J gene is TRBJ2-7, the V gene TRBV30; tentatively, D is TRBD1 (5 bases). The CDR3 length is 14 residues. V gave up 2 bases and J gave up 2 bases, with 13 bases separating them. Germline CDR1 and CDR2: GTSNPN and SVGIG (reference sequence). The CDR3: CAWSRNRYPYEQYF. The CDR3 DNA reads TGTGCCTGGAGTAGGAACAGGTACCCCTACGAGCAGTACTTC.

The CDR3 nucleotides are TGTGCCAGTCGAAACCGGGCTAGGGGAACAGATACGCAGTATTTT. Protein: CASRNRARGTDTQYF. The gene calls are TRBV19 and TRBJ2-3, with a tentative D call TRBD1 (5 bases). In germline, CDR1 is LNHDA, CDR2 SQIVND (reference sequence). This CDR3 has 15 residues. Between the trimmed V and J ends, which lost 8 bases and 3 bases, there was a span of 18 bases.

The V and J genes are TRBV20-1 and TRBJ2-2; no firm D call. The CDR3 runs 14 residues. V was cut by 2 bases and J by 0 bases, with 7 bases left in between. Germline CDR1 is DFQATT and CDR2 is SNEGSKA (reference sequence). The CDR3 here is CSARQFPNTGELFF. CDR3 DNA: TGCAGTGCTAGACAGTTTCCGAACACCGGGGAGCTGTTTTTT.

This clonotype came up a few times. The chain carries TRBV4-3 and TRBJ2-2; a possible D gene is TRBD2 (5 bases). This CDR3 has 14 amino acids. V was cut by 3 bases and J by 5 bases, with 10 bases left in between. Germline V lookup: CDR1 LGHNA, CDR2 YSLEER. CDR3: CASSHREGTGELFF. The DNA for the CDR3 is TGCGCCAGCAGCCATAGAGAGGGAACCGGGGAGCTGTTTTTT.

At least ten counts were recorded for this clonotype. The CDR3 DNA reads TGTGCCAGCAGTTCAGGACAGACTACCTACGAGCAGTACTTC. Translated: CASSSGQTTYEQYF. This chain links TRBV12-3 or TRBV12-4 with TRBJ2-7; D might be TRBD1 (6 bases). This CDR3 has 14 amino acids. V lost 4 bases, J lost 2 bases, and 12 bases lay in between.

This clonotype was observed a few times. The CDR3 DNA sequence: TGTGCCAGCAGTTTGTGGACAGGGGGCTCTAAGTCCAAAAACATTCAGTACTTC. Its translation is CASSLWTGGSKSKNIQYF. The gene calls are TRBV12-3 or TRBV12-4 and TRBJ2-4; 11 bases are a match to TRBD1. V trimming: 3 bases; J trimming: 2 bases; junction bases outside the gene matches: 9. The CDR3 runs 18 residues.

This clonotype has only one observation. The chain joins TRBV20-1 to TRBJ2-6; TRBD2 aligns across 10 bases. The CDR3 has 17 residues. The V gene's germline CDR1 is DFQATT and CDR2 SNEGSKA (reference sequence). J lost 0 bases, V lost 3 bases, and 5 bases had no gene match. The CDR3 loop reads CSARFGLAVSGANVLTF. CDR3 coding DNA: TGCAGTGCTAGGTTCGGACTAGCGGTCTCTGGGGCCAACGTCCTGACTTTC.

This clonotype was picked up a small number of times. The chain joins TRBV5-1 to TRBJ1-4; D remains unclear. With 4 bases removed from V and 0 bases from J, the gap between germline ends came to 10 bases. In germline, CDR1 is SGHRS, CDR2 YFSETQ. This CDR3 has 15 amino acids. CDR3: CASSPVRATNEKLFF. In DNA, the CDR3 is TGCGCCAGCAGCCCCGTTCGAGCAACTAATGAAAAACTGTTTTTT.

The rearrangement joins TRBV10-3 to TRBJ2-3; D is unclear. The V gene lost 4 bases and the J gene lost 0 bases, with 8 bases spanning the gap. This CDR3 has 14 residues. CDR1 and CDR2 from the germline V gene are ENHRY and SYGVKD. The CDR3 sequence is CAISAFPSTDTQYF. CDR3 bases: TGTGCCATCAGTGCCTTTCCTAGCACAGATACGCAGTATTTT.

The rearrangement joins TRBV12-3 or TRBV12-4 to TRBJ2-1, with 11 bases identical to TRBD2. J was trimmed by 4 bases and V by 9 bases; bases with no gene match: 14. This CDR3 comprises 17 residues. In DNA form, the CDR3 reads TGTGCCAGGAGCTCTATAGGACTAGCGGGTTCGTACAATGAGCAGTTCTTC. Translated, it gives CARSSIGLAGSYNEQFF.

Ten or more counts support this clonotype. The genes are TRBV28 and TRBJ2-7, with unresolved D. Trimming shortened V by 5 bases and J by 4 bases, and 6 bases separated the two germline ends. CDR3 length: 11 amino acids. CDR1 and CDR2 from the germline V gene are MDHEN and SYDVKM. The chain's CDR3 is CASSPHYEQYF. Here the CDR3 DNA reads TGTGCCAGCAGTCCCCATTACGAGCAGTACTTC.

In its sample, this clonotype was seen a few times. This chain uses TRBV21-1 with TRBJ2-5. TRBV21-1 is classified as a pseudogene. The CDR3 has 13 residues. DNA for the CDR3: TGTGCCAGCAGCAAAGCGATGAAAGAGACCCAGTACTTC. Protein: CASSKAMKETQYF.

This clonotype turned up a few times. The gene calls are TRBV7-2 and TRBJ2-2, with a tentative D call TRBD1 (5 bases). Germline V CDR1 and CDR2: SGHTA, FQGNSA. Trimming shortened V by 2 bases and J by 7 bases, and 17 bases separated the two germline ends. The CDR3 extends over 16 amino acids. This CDR3 is CASSLNGASSGGELFF. The CDR3 nucleotides read TGTGCCAGCAGCTTAAATGGGGCTAGTTCAGGCGGGGAGCTGTTTTTT.

This clonotype occurred a few times. CDR3 residues: CATSDPRGGAYNEQFF. In DNA form, the CDR3 reads TGTGCCACCAGTGACCCCCGCGGGGGGGCCTACAATGAGCAGTTCTTC. The chain is built from TRBV24-1 and TRBJ2-1; 9 nucleotides align to TRBD2. The germline gives CDR1 KGHDR, CDR2 SFDVKD. This CDR3 has 16 amino acids. V trimming: 4 bases; J trimming: 2 bases; junction bases outside the gene matches: 5.

This chain joins TRBV28 and TRBJ2-4, with 7 nucleotides matching TRBD2. Per germline, CDR1 MDHEN and CDR2 SYDVKM. This CDR3 is 17 amino acids long. J lost 3 bases, V lost 3 bases, and 11 bases had no gene match. The CDR3 is CASSFEHQRDGKNIQYF. The DNA for the CDR3 is TGTGCCAGCAGTTTCGAACATCAGCGGGATGGCAAAAACATTCAGTACTTC.

This clonotype was observed a handful of times. This chain uses TRBV5-1 with TRBJ2-7; tentatively, D is TRBD2 (7 bases). This CDR3 contains 15 residues. CDR1 SGHRS and CDR2 YFSETQ come from the germline V gene. Trimming removed 4 bases from V and 0 bases from J, with 14 bases in between. CDR3 bases: TGCGCCAGCAGCCAAATTGGGGGGGCCTCCTACGAGCAGTACTTC. It specifies CASSQIGGASYEQYF.